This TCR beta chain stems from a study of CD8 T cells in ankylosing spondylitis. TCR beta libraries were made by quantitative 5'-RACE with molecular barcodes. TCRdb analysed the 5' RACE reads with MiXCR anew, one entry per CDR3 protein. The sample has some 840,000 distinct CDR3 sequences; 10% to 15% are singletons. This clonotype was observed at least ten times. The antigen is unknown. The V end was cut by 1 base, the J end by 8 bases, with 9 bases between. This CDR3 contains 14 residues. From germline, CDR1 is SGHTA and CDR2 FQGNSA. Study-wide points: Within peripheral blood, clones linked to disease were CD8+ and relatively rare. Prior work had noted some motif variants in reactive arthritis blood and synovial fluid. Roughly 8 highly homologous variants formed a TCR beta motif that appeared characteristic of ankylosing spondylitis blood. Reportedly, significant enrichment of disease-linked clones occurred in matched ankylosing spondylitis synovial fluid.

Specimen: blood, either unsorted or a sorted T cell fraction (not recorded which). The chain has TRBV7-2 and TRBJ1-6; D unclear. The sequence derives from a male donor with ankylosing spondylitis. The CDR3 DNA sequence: TGTGCCAGCAGCTTAGTCAAGGGCTATTCACCCCTCCACTTT. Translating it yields CASSLVKGYSPLHF.